This TCR beta chain was sequenced during a study of T cells after yellow fever vaccination. Study-wide points: In FACS-sorted repertoires, abundant clonotypes from the bulk population could appear as contaminants. Once the booster was given, most primary-vaccination clones reappeared, at about 95% for CD4 and 85% to 90% for CD8.

This clonotype has ten or more counts. Antigen specificity is unknown. Trimming cost V 0 bases and J 2 bases, with 12 bases left between them. Germline V gives CDR1 SGDLS, CDR2 YYNGEE. The CDR3 covers 15 residues. Template switching by 5'RACE produced TCR cDNA, adding a universal primer site and UMIs. One entry per CDR3 protein, called by TCRdb with MiXCR from the 5' RACE reads. The sample shows 400,000 to 650,000 distinct CDR3 sequences, 21% of them seen only once. This chain connects TRBV9 to TRBJ2-7; possible D gene TRBD1, 6 bases. This receptor was taken from a man younger than 35 who received the YFV17D yellow fever vaccine. Sample: PBMCs, taken approximately 22 days after the first yellow fever vaccination. The CDR3 DNA sequence: TGTGCCAGCAGCGTAGGAGGGGGACCGACCTACGAGCAGTACTTC. This sequence encodes CASSVGGGPTYEQYF.